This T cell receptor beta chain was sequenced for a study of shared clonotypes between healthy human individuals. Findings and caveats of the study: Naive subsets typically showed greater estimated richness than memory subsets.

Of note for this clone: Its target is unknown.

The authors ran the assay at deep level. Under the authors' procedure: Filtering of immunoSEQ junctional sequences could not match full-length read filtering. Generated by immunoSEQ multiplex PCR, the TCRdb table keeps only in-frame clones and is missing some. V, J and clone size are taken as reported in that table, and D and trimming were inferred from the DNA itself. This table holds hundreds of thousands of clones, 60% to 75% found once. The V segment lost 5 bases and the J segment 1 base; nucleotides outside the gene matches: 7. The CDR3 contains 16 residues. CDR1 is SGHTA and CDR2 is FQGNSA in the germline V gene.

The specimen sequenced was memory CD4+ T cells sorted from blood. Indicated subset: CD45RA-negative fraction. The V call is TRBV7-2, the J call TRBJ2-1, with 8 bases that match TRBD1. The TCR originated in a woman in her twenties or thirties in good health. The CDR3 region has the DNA TGTGCCAGCAGCCCGACAGGGGCGACTTCCTACAATGAGCAGTTCTTC. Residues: CASSPTGATSYNEQFF.